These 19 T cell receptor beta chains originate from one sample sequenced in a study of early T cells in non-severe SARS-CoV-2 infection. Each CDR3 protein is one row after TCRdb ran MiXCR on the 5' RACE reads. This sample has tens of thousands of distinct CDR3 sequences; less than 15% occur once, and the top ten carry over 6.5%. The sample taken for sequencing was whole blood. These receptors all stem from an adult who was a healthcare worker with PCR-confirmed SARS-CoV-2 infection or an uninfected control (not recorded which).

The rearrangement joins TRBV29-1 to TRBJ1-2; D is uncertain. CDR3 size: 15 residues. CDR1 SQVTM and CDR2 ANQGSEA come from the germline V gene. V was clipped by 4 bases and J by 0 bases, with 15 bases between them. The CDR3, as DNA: TGCAGCGTTGCAGGAACCATTCACCCTAACTATGGCTACACCTTC. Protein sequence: CSVAGTIHPNYGYTF.

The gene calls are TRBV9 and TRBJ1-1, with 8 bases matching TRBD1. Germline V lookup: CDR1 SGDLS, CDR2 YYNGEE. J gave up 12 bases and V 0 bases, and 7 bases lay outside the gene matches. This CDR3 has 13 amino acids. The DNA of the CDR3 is TGTGCCAGCAGCGTAGATGGACAGGGAGTCACTTTCTTT. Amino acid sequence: CASSVDGQGVTFF.

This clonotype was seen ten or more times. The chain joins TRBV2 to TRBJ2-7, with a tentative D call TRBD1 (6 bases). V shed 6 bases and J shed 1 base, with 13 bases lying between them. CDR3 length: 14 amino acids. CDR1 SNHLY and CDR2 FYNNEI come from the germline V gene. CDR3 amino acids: CASRPGQFSYEQYF. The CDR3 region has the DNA TGTGCCAGCAGACCTGGACAGTTTTCCTACGAGCAGTACTTC. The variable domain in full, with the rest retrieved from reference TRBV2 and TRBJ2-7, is EPEVTQTPSHQVTQMGQEVILRCVPISNHLYFYWYRQILGQKVEFLVSFYNNEISEKSEIFDDQFSVERPDGSNFTLKIRSTKLEDSAMYFCASRPGQFSYEQYFGPGTRLTVT.

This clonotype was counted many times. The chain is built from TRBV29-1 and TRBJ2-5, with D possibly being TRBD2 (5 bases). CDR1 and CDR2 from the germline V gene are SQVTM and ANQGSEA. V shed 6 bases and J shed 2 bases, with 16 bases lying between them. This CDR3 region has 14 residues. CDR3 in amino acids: CSVARERVQETQYF. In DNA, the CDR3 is TGCAGCGTCGCACGAGAGAGGGTTCAAGAGACCCAGTACTTC.

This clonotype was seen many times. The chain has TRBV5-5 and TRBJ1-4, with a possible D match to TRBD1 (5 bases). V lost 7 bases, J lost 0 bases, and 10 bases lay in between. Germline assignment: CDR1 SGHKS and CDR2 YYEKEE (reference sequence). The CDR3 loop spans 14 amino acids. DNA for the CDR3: TGTGCCAGCGAAGGGGAACCAACTAATGAAAAACTGTTTTTT. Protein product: CASEGEPTNEKLFF.

The chain's CDR3 is CASSFSSTNEKLFF. The CDR3 DNA reads TGTGCCAGCAGTTTTTCTTCGACTAATGAAAAACTGTTTTTT. The V call is TRBV28, the J call TRBJ1-4; no firm D call. Germline V gene lookup returns CDR1 MDHEN and CDR2 SYDVKM. This CDR3 contains 14 residues. V lost 3 bases and J lost 2, with 7 bases in between.

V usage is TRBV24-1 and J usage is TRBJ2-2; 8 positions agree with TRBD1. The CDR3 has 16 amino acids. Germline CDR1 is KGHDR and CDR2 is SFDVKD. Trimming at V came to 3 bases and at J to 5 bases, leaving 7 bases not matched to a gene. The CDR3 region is CATSDPWTGRTGELFF. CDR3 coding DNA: TGTGCCACCAGTGATCCCTGGACAGGGAGGACCGGGGAGCTGTTTTTT.

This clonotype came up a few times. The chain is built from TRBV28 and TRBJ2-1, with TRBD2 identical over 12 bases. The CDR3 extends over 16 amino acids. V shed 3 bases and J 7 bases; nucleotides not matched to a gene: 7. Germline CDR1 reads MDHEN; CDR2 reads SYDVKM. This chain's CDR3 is CASSLLAGGPRNEQFF. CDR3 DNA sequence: TGTGCCAGCAGTTTGCTAGCGGGAGGGCCTCGGAATGAGCAGTTCTTC.

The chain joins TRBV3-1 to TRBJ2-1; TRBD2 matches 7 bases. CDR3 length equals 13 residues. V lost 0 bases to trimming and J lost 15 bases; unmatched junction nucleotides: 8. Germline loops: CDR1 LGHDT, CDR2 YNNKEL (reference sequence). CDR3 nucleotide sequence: TGTGCCAGCAGCCAAGATAGAGGGCGGGAGTGGTTCTTC. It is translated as CASSQDRGREWFF.

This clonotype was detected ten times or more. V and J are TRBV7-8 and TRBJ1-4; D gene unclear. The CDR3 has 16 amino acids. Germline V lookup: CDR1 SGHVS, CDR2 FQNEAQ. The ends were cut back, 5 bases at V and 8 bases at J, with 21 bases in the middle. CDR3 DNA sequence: TGTGCCAGCAGCGAATGGATCGCCGAAAGGAGGGAAAAACTGTTTTTT. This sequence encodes CASSEWIAERREKLFF.

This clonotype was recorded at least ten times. CDR3 DNA sequence: TGTGCCATCAGTGTGGCGGCCGGGGAGGGTTGGACGCAGTATTTT. Protein product: CAISVAAGEGWTQYF. The chain recombines TRBV10-3 with TRBJ2-3; 7 positions match TRBD2. Germline CDR1 and CDR2: ENHRY and SYGVKD. The J segment lost 9 bases and the V segment lost 4 bases, leaving 13 bases of the junction unmatched. The CDR3 covers 15 residues.

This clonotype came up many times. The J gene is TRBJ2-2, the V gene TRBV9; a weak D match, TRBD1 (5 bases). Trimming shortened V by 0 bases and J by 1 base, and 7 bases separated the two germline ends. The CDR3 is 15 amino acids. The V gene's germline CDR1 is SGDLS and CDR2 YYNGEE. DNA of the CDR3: TGTGCCAGCAGCGTAGGAGACAGGAACACCGGGGAGCTGTTTTTT. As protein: CASSVGDRNTGELFF.

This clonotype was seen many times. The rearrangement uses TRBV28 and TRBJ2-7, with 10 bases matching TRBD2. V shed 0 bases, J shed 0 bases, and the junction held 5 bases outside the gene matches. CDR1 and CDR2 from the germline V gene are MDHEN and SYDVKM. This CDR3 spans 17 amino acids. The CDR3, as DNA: TGTGCCAGCAGTTTATGGGGGACTAGCGCGACCTCCTACGAGCAGTACTTC. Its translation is CASSLWGTSATSYEQYF. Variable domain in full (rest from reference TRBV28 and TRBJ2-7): DVKVTQSSRYLVKRTGEKVFLECVQDMDHENMFWYRQDPGLGLRLIYFSYDVKMKEKGDIPEGYSVSREKKERFSLILESASTNQTSMYLCASSLWGTSATSYEQYFGPGTRLTVT.

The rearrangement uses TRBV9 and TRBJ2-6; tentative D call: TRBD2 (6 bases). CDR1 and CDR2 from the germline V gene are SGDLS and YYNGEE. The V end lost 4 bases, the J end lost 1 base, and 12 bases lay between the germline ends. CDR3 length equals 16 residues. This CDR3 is CASSTGGDSGANVLTF. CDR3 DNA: TGTGCCAGCAGCACGGGCGGGGATTCTGGGGCCAACGTCCTGACTTTC.

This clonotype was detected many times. The CDR3 sequence: CSVTFNDGSSYEQYF. The CDR3 DNA reads as TGCAGCGTGACTTTCAATGACGGAAGCTCCTACGAGCAGTACTTC. The J gene is TRBJ2-7, the V gene TRBV29-1, with D unresolved. From germline, CDR1 is SQVTM and CDR2 ANQGSEA. Trimming cost V 6 bases and J 0 bases, with 18 bases left between them. This CDR3 spans 15 amino acids.

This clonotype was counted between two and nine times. The CDR3 loop is CASSYALFTGSAAGANVLTF. Written as DNA, the CDR3 is TGTGCCAGCAGTTACGCCCTTTTCACAGGGAGTGCCGCTGGGGCCAACGTCCTGACTTTC. The genes are TRBV6-2 or TRBV6-3 and TRBJ2-6; D perhaps matches TRBD1 (6 bases). V was pared by 2 bases and J by 2 bases, with 22 bases between. In germline, CDR1 is MNHEY, CDR2 SVGEGT. This CDR3 is built from 20 residues.

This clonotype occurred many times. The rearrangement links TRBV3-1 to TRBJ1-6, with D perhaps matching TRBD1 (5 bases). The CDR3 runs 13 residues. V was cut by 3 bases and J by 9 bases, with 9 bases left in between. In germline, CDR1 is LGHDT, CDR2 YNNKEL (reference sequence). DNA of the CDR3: TGTGCCAGCAGCCAGCACAGGTTTTCACCCCTCCACTTT. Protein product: CASSQHRFSPLHF. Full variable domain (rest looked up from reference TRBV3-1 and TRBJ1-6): DTAVSQTPKYLVTQMGNDKSIKCEQNLGHDTMYWYKQDSKKFLKIMFSYNNKELIINETVPNRFSPKSPDKAHLNLHINSLELGDSAVYFCASSQHRFSPLHFGNGTRLTVT.

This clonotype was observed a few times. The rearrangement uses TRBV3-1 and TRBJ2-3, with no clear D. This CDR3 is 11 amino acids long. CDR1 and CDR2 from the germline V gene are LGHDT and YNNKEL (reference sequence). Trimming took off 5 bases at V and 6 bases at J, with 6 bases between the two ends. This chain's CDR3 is CASSSYDTQYF. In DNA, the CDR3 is TGTGCCAGCAGCTCATACGATACGCAGTATTTT.

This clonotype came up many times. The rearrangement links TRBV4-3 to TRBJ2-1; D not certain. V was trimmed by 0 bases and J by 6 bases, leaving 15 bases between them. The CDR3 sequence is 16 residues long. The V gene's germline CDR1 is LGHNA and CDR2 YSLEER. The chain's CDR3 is CASSQDLGSFSNEQFF. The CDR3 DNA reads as TGCGCCAGCAGCCAAGATCTGGGATCGTTCAGCAATGAGCAGTTCTTC.